These 26 T cell receptor beta chains were sequenced from one sample in a study of graft-versus-host responses after intestinal transplantation. With around 200,000 irradiated, violet-dye-labeled stimulator cells, around 200,000 CFSE-labeled responder cells were plated. Profiling relied on immunoSEQ multiplex PCR, and the TCRdb table lists in-frame clones only, not all of them. Here the sample spans thousands of clones, roughly a third being singletons. Material: alloreactive CD8+ T cells from a mixed lymphocyte reaction culture, obtained before transplantation. Subset: CFSE-low proliferating T cells sorted from roughly 6-day pre-transplant mixed lymphocyte reaction (GvH or HvG direction). These receptors came from a human patient who was an organ donor for intestinal transplantation.

The rearrangement joins TRBV4-2 to TRBJ2-7; D is perhaps TRBD2 (7 bases). Germline V gives CDR1 LGHNA, CDR2 YNFKEQ. The CDR3 spans 15 residues. Between the trimmed V and J ends, which lost 1 base and 3 bases, there was a span of 13 bases. The CDR3 sequence: CASSQVRGGYYEQYF. CDR3 in DNA: TGTGCCAGCAGCCAAGTAAGGGGGGGGTACTACGAGCAGTACTTC.

By sample fraction, this clone is medium-sized. The chain employs TRBV6-1 and TRBJ2-7, with 8 bases that match TRBD2. V was pared by 1 base and J by 0 bases, with 2 bases of the junction left unmatched. Germline assignment: CDR1 MNHNS and CDR2 SASEGT. The CDR3 loop spans 15 amino acids. The CDR3: CASSEETSGSYEQYF. The DNA for the CDR3 is TGTGCCAGCAGTGAAGAAACTAGCGGCTCCTACGAGCAGTACTTC.

The chain is built from TRBV5-1 and TRBJ2-3; tentatively, D is TRBD2 (5 bases). The V end lost 0 bases, the J end lost 4 bases, and 9 bases lay between the germline ends. This CDR3 region has 14 residues. CDR1 SGHRS and CDR2 YFSETQ come from the germline V gene. The CDR3 loop reads CASSLAGNADTQYF. The CDR3 DNA sequence: TGCGCCAGCAGCTTGGCCGGGAACGCAGATACGCAGTATTTT.

The CDR3 sequence: CASSRPGTSYNEQFF. The CDR3 DNA follows: TGCGCCAGCAGCCGACCCGGGACTAGTTACAATGAGCAGTTCTTC. The rearrangement uses TRBV4-1 and TRBJ2-1; 8 bases match TRBD2. Per germline, CDR1 MGHRA and CDR2 YSYEKL. With V trimmed by 4 bases and J by 4 bases, 6 bases remained unmatched. The CDR3 covers 15 residues.

This clone is classed as medium-sized. V usage is TRBV15 and J usage is TRBJ2-7, with a tentative D call TRBD2 (5 bases). Germline-derived CDR1 and CDR2 are LNHNV and YYDKDF (reference sequence). V shed 1 base and J shed 3 bases, with 10 bases lying between them. The CDR3 is made up of 14 amino acids. The CDR3 coding sequence is TGTGCCACCAGCAGAGTGGGTAGCGTCTACGAGCAGTACTTC. This encodes CATSRVGSVYEQYF.

A remark on this clone: Different DNA sequences within this sample yield the same CDR3. The gene calls are TRBV27 and TRBJ2-7; the D gene is possibly TRBD2 (5 bases). Germline V lookup: CDR1 MNHEY, CDR2 SMNVEV (reference sequence). This CDR3 is 13 amino acids long. The V and J ends lost 5 bases and 2 bases respectively, with 10 bases between them. CDR3 in amino acids: CASSLGRAYEQYF. Here the CDR3 DNA reads TGTGCCAGCAGTCTAGGGAGAGCCTACGAGCAGTACTTC.

Only a few counts were recorded for this clone. J is TRBJ2-5 and V is TRBV19; 11 bases agree with TRBD2. Judging by the DNA end, TRBJ2-7 fits better; the J call may be wrong. The CDR3 is 14 residues long. CDR1 is LNHDA and CDR2 is SQIVND in the germline V gene (reference sequence). The CDR3 bases are TGTGCCAGTAGGGGGACTAGCGGCGCCTACGAGCAGTACTTC. It translates to CASRGTSGAYEQYF.

J is TRBJ1-2 and V is TRBV13, with TRBD1 matching over 7 bases. Per the germline V gene, CDR1 is PRHDT and CDR2 is FYEKMQ (reference sequence). This CDR3 has 14 amino acids. With 5 bases clipped from V and 3 bases from J, the junction kept 6 bases outside the gene matches. CDR3 sequence reads: CASSEPQGDYGYTF. In nucleotides, the CDR3 is TGTGCCAGCAGCGAGCCCCAGGGGGACTATGGCTACACCTTC. Complete variable domain (other parts from reference TRBV13 and TRBJ1-2): AAGVIQSPRHLIKEKRETATLKCYPIPRHDTVYWYQQGPGQDPQFLISFYEKMQSDKGSIPDRFSAQQFSDYHSELNMSSLELGDSALYFCASSEPQGDYGYTFGSGTRLTVV.

This clone came up once. The rearrangement uses TRBV5-4 and TRBJ2-3; D call uncertain. The germline V and J ends were trimmed by 3 bases and 1 base, with 3 bases remaining between them. The CDR3 length is 12 residues. Per the germline V gene, CDR1 is SGHNT and CDR2 is YYREEE (reference sequence). The DNA of the CDR3 is TGTGCCAGCAGCTCTGGCACAGATACGCAGTATTTT. Translating gives CASSSGTDTQYF. The full variable domain, in which reference TRBV5-4 and TRBJ2-3 provide the parts outside the CDR3, is ETGVTQSPTHLIKTRGQQVTLRCSSQSGHNTVSWYQQALGQGPQFIFQYYREEENGRGNFPPRFSGLQFPNYSSELNVNALELDDSALYLCASSSGTDTQYFGPGTRLTVL.

This chain uses TRBV4-1 with TRBJ2-5; no reliable D call. Germline assignment: CDR1 MGHRA and CDR2 YSYEKL. This CDR3 region has 14 residues. Trimming pared 1 base from V and 3 bases from J, leaving 9 bases between. The CDR3 DNA follows: TGCGCCAGCAGCCAAGGCGTCACAGAAGAGACCCAGTACTTC. This gives the protein CASSQGVTEETQYF.

The rearrangement links TRBV6-4 to TRBJ2-1, with D hard to call. Germline CDR1 MRHNA, CDR2 SNTAGT. CDR3 length: 13 amino acids. V shed 0 bases and J shed 3 bases, with 3 bases lying between them. Written as DNA, the CDR3 is TGTGCCAGCAGTGACTCTAGCTACAATGAGCAGTTCTTC. Translating gives CASSDSSYNEQFF.

The V and J genes are TRBV9 and TRBJ2-1, with a tentative D call TRBD2 (6 bases). Germline loops: CDR1 SGDLS, CDR2 YYNGEE. V lost 5 bases and J lost 7, with 19 bases in between. The CDR3 runs to 15 residues. The CDR3 sequence is CASSSWEVSDNEQFF. CDR3 DNA sequence: TGTGCCAGCAGTTCGTGGGAGGTCTCGGATAATGAGCAGTTCTTC.

The CDR3 is CASSGLQETQYF. CDR3 sequence (DNA): TGTGCCAGCAGCGGACTGCAAGAGACCCAGTACTTC. This sequence joins TRBV13 and TRBJ2-5, with D perhaps TRBD2 (5 bases). Germline loops: CDR1 PRHDT, CDR2 FYEKMQ (reference sequence). V was trimmed by 5 bases and J by 2 bases, leaving 6 bases between them. The CDR3 is made up of 12 amino acids. Full variable domain (missing parts from reference TRBV13 and TRBJ2-5): AAGVIQSPRHLIKEKRETATLKCYPIPRHDTVYWYQQGPGQDPQFLISFYEKMQSDKGSIPDRFSAQQFSDYHSELNMSSLELGDSALYFCASSGLQETQYFGPGTRLLVL.

This chain uses TRBV29-1 with TRBJ2-3, with 10 bases lining up with TRBD2. Trimming took 4 bases from V and 2 from J; bases not matched to a gene: 3. Germline values: CDR1 SQVTM, CDR2 ANQGSEA. This CDR3 region has 14 residues. CDR3 DNA: TGCAGCGTTGTTGGGACTAGCGACACAGATACGCAGTATTTT. Translating gives CSVVGTSDTDTQYF.

This clone was observed a handful of times. A far larger clone lies a single base away; this is likely a read error. The same CDR3 also results from other DNA sequences found in this sample. The rearrangement joins TRBV4-1 to TRBJ2-2, with 9 bases fitting TRBD1. CDR3 length: 16 residues. With 3 bases clipped from V and 5 bases from J, the junction kept 7 bases outside the gene matches. Germline V gene lookup returns CDR1 MGHRA and CDR2 YSYEKL. The CDR3: CASSHLDRGGTGELFF. The DNA for the CDR3 is TGCGCCAGCAGCCATCTGGACAGGGGAGGAACCGGGGAGCTGTTTTTT.

This clone was seen only a few times. The V and J genes are TRBV4-3 and TRBJ2-5; 9 bases are shared with TRBD1. With 2 bases clipped from V and 4 bases from J, the junction kept 11 bases outside the gene matches. The CDR3 is 17 amino acids. CDR1 and CDR2 (germline): LGHNA, YSLEER. The CDR3 DNA reads TGCGCCAGCAGCCAAACGCGGTGGGGACAGGGAAGAGAGACCCAGTACTTC. This encodes CASSQTRWGQGRETQYF.

The gene calls are TRBV27 and TRBJ1-3, with 9 bases aligning to TRBD1. The germline CDR1 and CDR2 sequences are MNHEY and SMNVEV (reference sequence). The V gene end was trimmed by 5 bases and the J gene end by 3 bases; junction bases not matched to a gene: 2. The CDR3 is 14 amino acids. The CDR3 DNA reads TGTGCCAGCAGTCTGACAGGGGGTGGAAACACCATATATTTT. Protein sequence: CASSLTGGGNTIYF.

Points on this clone: Other nucleotide sequences from this sample produce the same CDR3. The gene calls are TRBV7-6 and TRBJ1-6; unclear D gene. CDR3 length equals 13 residues. CDR1 SGHVS and CDR2 FNYEAQ come from the germline V gene. V was pared by 1 base and J by 5 bases, with 3 bases between. For the CDR3, the DNA is TGTGCCAGCAGCTTAGACAATAATTCACCCCTCCACTTT. This gives the protein CASSLDNNSPLHF.

The chain joins TRBV28 to TRBJ1-1; tentative D call: TRBD1 (5 bases). The V end was cut by 2 bases, the J end by 3 bases, with 7 bases between. The CDR3 contains 13 residues. Germline CDR1 is MDHEN and CDR2 is SYDVKM. The CDR3 DNA reads as TGTGCCAGCAGTTTACAGGGTTACACTGAAGCTTTCTTT. It is translated as CASSLQGYTEAFF.

Within the sample, this clone is medium-sized (0.01 to 0.1%). The chain has TRBV30 and TRBJ1-5; no reliable D call. V gave up 4 bases and J gave up 0 bases, with 22 bases separating them. CDR1 and CDR2 from the germline V gene are GTSNPN and SVGIG (reference sequence). This CDR3 comprises 18 residues. The CDR3 nucleotides read TGTGCCTGGAATTCCGGGAGGCCTGGGCCATATAGCAATCAGCCCCAGCATTTT. It codes for CAWNSGRPGPYSNQPQHF.

The CDR3 DNA follows: TGTGCCAGCAGTCAGACAACCGAGTTCTTC. This sequence encodes CASSQTTEFF. This chain connects TRBV28 to TRBJ2-1; D not resolved. The V end lost 5 bases, the J end lost 14 bases, and 10 bases lay between the germline ends. Germline CDR1 MDHEN, CDR2 SYDVKM. The CDR3 has 10 residues.

The chain recombines TRBV4-2 with TRBJ2-5, with a weak D call TRBD2 (7 bases). V was clipped by 5 bases and J by 7 bases, with 14 bases between them. Germline assignment: CDR1 LGHNA and CDR2 YNFKEQ. The CDR3 runs to 13 residues. CDR3 amino acids: CASSKGGVGTQYF. CDR3 in DNA: TGTGCCAGCAGCAAAGGGGGGGTAGGGACCCAGTACTTC.

This clone occurred once. J is TRBJ1-1 and V is TRBV2; no clear D. CDR1 and CDR2 from the germline V gene are SNHLY and FYNNEI. The CDR3 length is 16 residues. Trimming pared 6 bases from V and 1 base from J, leaving 18 bases between. The CDR3 spells CASSQHGWSKNTEAFF. Here the CDR3 DNA reads TGTGCCAGCAGCCAACATGGATGGAGTAAGAACACTGAAGCTTTCTTT.

The V gene is TRBV6-5, the J gene TRBJ2-7; a possible D gene is TRBD1 (6 bases). Trimming took 6 bases from V and 5 from J, leaving 11 bases between them. The length of the CDR3 is 12 residues. The germline V gene encodes CDR1 MNHEY and CDR2 SVGAGI. The CDR3 protein is CASSPTGHEQYF. DNA of the CDR3: TGTGCCAGCAGCCCAACAGGGCACGAGCAGTACTTC.

The V call is TRBV9, the J call TRBJ1-2, with 8 bases identical to TRBD1. This CDR3 is 15 amino acids long. Losses at the gene ends were 2 bases for V and 3 bases for J; bases not matched to a gene: 6. In germline, CDR1 is SGDLS, CDR2 YYNGEE. The CDR3 loop is CASSVSGGADYGYTF. The CDR3 nucleotides read TGTGCCAGCAGCGTCTCAGGGGGCGCGGACTATGGCTACACCTTC. Full variable domain (remainder filled in from reference TRBV9 and TRBJ1-2): DSGVTQTPKHLITATGQRVTLRCSPRSGDLSVYWYQQSLDQGLQFLIQYYNGEERAKGNILERFSAQQFPDLHSELNLSSLELGDSALYFCASSVSGGADYGYTFGSGTRLTVV.

This clone was counted only a few times. The chain is built from TRBV5-4 and TRBJ1-1; possible D gene TRBD1, 5 bases. The CDR3 contains 15 residues. Germline V CDR1 and CDR2: SGHNT, YYREEE (reference sequence). The V end lost 0 bases, the J end lost 0 bases, and 9 bases lay between the germline ends. The CDR3: CASSLEGRVNTEAFF. CDR3 DNA sequence: TGTGCCAGCAGCTTGGAGGGCAGGGTGAACACTGAAGCTTTCTTT.